These 17 T cell receptor beta chains came from one sample sequenced in a study of CXCR3-negative and CXCR3-positive naive CD8 T cells (dated by TCRdb to the late 2010s). The paper's findings and limits, for the study overall: TRB CDR3s from CXCR3-positive naive cells showed higher hydrophobicity (lower Kidera factor 4), lower energy, and higher strength and volume indices than CXCR3-negative naive cells.

These receptors' targets are unknown. Sequenced using a NextSeq 550. The Human TCR Profiling Kit (MiLaboratory) was used to prepare UMI-labeled 5' RACE TRB cDNA libraries. TCRdb reprocessed the reads and assigns one entry to each CDR3 protein sequence, leaving out DNA. The table held for this sample gives about 150,000 distinct CDR3 sequences. Together, the top ten hold about 0.44% of the sample. The specimen sequenced was naive CXCR3+ CD8+ T cells from blood. Read against the paper, the sample's cell subset or site label means: CD45RO-CCR7+CD27+CD95- naive CD8+ T cells expressing CXCR3 (TNR3+). All receptors derive from a human donor in good health. Some clones in this sample may be carry-over from other donors' samples.

V gene TRBV28 combines with J gene TRBJ2-7; TCRdb's assignment of TRBD2 cannot be checked, as there is no DNA. The CDR3 loop spans 14 amino acids. The germline gives CDR1 MDHEN, CDR2 SYDVKM. This CDR3 is CASSLQGGSYEQYF.

The chain carries TRBV10-3 and TRBJ1-2; TCRdb proposes TRBD1, but this gene call is untestable without DNA. This CDR3 has 14 amino acids. Germline V gene data show CDR1 as ENHRY and CDR2 as SYGVKD. The CDR3: CAIYEQGASYGYTF.

V and J are TRBV20-1 and TRBJ1-2. Germline CDR1 is DFQATT and CDR2 is SNEGSKA (reference sequence). This CDR3 region has 13 residues. The CDR3: CSGNNEESYGYTF.

V is TRBV21-1 and J is TRBJ2-7; TCRdb's assignment of TRBD2 cannot be checked, as there is no DNA. TRBV21-1 is recorded as a pseudogene. CDR3 size: 16 residues. CDR3: CASSAPGLAGLYEQYF.

This rearrangement joins TRBV5-1 to TRBJ2-7. CDR3 length: 15 amino acids. CDR1 is SGHRS and CDR2 is YFSETQ in the germline V gene. CDR3 sequence: CASSQDRQGSYEQYF. Full variable domain (remainder filled in from reference TRBV5-1 and TRBJ2-7): KAGVTQTPRYLIKTRGQQVTLSCSPISGHRSVSWYQQTPGQGLQFLFEYFSETQRNKGNFPGRFSGRQFSNSRSEMNVSTLELGDSALYLCASSQDRQGSYEQYFGPGTRLTVT.

The rearrangement uses TRBV7-9 and TRBJ2-5; no DNA is available, so the TRBD2 call from TCRdb remains unchecked. Germline CDR1 SEHNR, CDR2 FQNEAQ (reference sequence). The CDR3 contains 16 residues. The chain's CDR3 is CASSLFLGLAEETQYF.

V usage is TRBV29-1 and J usage is TRBJ2-5. The CDR3 contains 13 residues. Germline V gene sequence: CDR1 SQVTM, CDR2 ANQGSEA. The CDR3 here is CSVEDLDGETQYF.

J is TRBJ2-3 and V is TRBV9. This CDR3 spans 14 amino acids. Looked up from germline, CDR1 is SGDLS and CDR2 is YYNGEE. CDR3 loop: CASSGRWGTDTQYF.

J is TRBJ1-3 and V is TRBV2. CDR3 length equals 12 residues. Per germline, CDR1 SNHLY and CDR2 FYNNEI. The chain's CDR3 is CASSDMGNTIYF.

The CDR3: CASSGGVDRETNTEAFF. This sequence joins TRBV6-1 and TRBJ1-1; TCRdb's D call of TRBD1 is untestable without DNA. The CDR3 has 17 amino acids. Germline CDR1 MNHNS, CDR2 SASEGT.

The rearrangement links TRBV2 to TRBJ2-3; as DNA is missing, the TRBD2 call by TCRdb cannot be tested. The CDR3 spans 18 residues. Germline lookup yields CDR1 SNHLY and CDR2 FYNNEI. CDR3 in amino acids: CASRTGTSIWKNTDTQYF.

The chain joins TRBV12-3 or TRBV12-4 to TRBJ2-5. The CDR3 sequence is 12 residues long. The CDR3 reads CASSSIWETQYF.

This sequence joins TRBV4-1 and TRBJ1-1; TCRdb designates TRBD1, a call that cannot be tested without DNA. The length of the CDR3 is 11 residues. Germline CDR1 reads MGHRA; CDR2 reads YSYEKL. This chain's CDR3 is CASSGGAEAFF.

The CDR3 sequence: CASSPRSASGGPYNEQFF. The gene calls are TRBV18 and TRBJ2-1; TCRdb's assignment of TRBD2 cannot be checked, as there is no DNA. Germline loops: CDR1 KGHSH, CDR2 LQKENI. This CDR3 has 18 amino acids.

This CDR3 is CSASVPNRLSYEQYF. V gene TRBV20-1 combines with J gene TRBJ2-7. The CDR3 loop spans 15 amino acids. Germline CDR1 and CDR2: DFQATT and SNEGSKA (reference sequence).

This CDR3 reads CASSSGQGVFF. The chain recombines TRBV5-1 with TRBJ1-4; checking the TCRdb D call of TRBD1 is not possible without DNA. CDR1 is SGHRS and CDR2 is YFSETQ in the germline V gene. This CDR3 spans 11 amino acids.

J is TRBJ2-1 and V is TRBV28; TCRdb designates TRBD1, a call that cannot be tested without DNA. CDR3 length: 16 amino acids. The germline V gene encodes CDR1 MDHEN and CDR2 SYDVKM. CDR3: CASSFPGRGIYNEQFF.